This T cell receptor (beta chain) was recovered during a study of T cell responses to AZD1222 COVID-19 vaccine. Method: immunoSEQ multiplex PCR; TCRdb's copy keeps in-frame clones and lacks some. The repertoire holds 100,000 to 150,000 clones, with roughly 90% as singletons. As to this clone: The antigen remains unidentified.

The CDR3 has 11 residues. Germline CDR1 and CDR2: KGHDR and SFDVKD. Deletions cut 3 bases from V and 10 bases from J, with 6 bases between. Study-wide findings and caveats: Unmutated variant regions are reportedly the target of nearly half of TCRs that are spike-specific. Sampled repertoires all dated from after the peak T cell response. Females outnumbered males among donors, who were mostly white British; clonal diversity was possibly underestimated.

The source is an adult in good health. This sample comprised peripheral blood, obtained on day 0 of MenACWY control vaccination. The chain uses TRBV24-1 and TRBJ2-1; no clear D gene. The CDR3 here is CATSDRTEQFF. The CDR3 bases are TGTGCCACCAGTGATAGGACCGAGCAGTTCTTC.